The 5 T cell receptor beta chains given below trace back to one sample, sequenced in a study of blood T cell repertoires in COVID-19 (dated by TCRdb to the early 2020s). The library was made by the immunoSEQ multiplex PCR assay. TCRdb's version of the immuneACCESS table is confined to in-frame rearrangements and falls short of the full clone set. An unresolved V gene accounts for under half of the shortfall where checked; the remainder is of unknown origin. Within this sample are roughly 250,000 clones, with 85% to 90% of them counted one time only. Of the sample, roughly 3.3% is held by the ten largest clones. The sequenced material came from peripheral blood. These receptors were obtained from a woman aged 40 to 49 with acute or convalescent COVID-19.

The genes are TRBV6-5 and TRBJ1-2; a weak D match, TRBD1 (6 bases). The V gene's germline CDR1 is MNHEY and CDR2 SVGAGI. CDR3 size: 15 residues. Between the trimmed V and J ends, which lost 6 bases and 3 bases, there was a span of 17 bases. In DNA, the CDR3 is TGTGCCAGCAGCCCGGTCGGGCGGACAGACTATGGCTACACCTTC. Its protein product is CASSPVGRTDYGYTF.

The V and J genes are TRBV11-2 and TRBJ1-1; tentative D call: TRBD1 (6 bases). CDR3 size: 16 residues. The germline gives CDR1 SGHAT, CDR2 FQNNGV. The ends were cut back, 2 bases at V and 1 base at J, with 14 bases in the middle. CDR3 coding DNA: TGTGCCAGCAGCTTAATTGGGGGCGCGGAGAACACTGAAGCTTTCTTT. Translated, it gives CASSLIGGAENTEAFF.

V gene TRBV10-3 combines with J gene TRBJ1-3; weak D call: TRBD1 (5 bases). The V gene's germline CDR1 is ENHRY and CDR2 SYGVKD. The CDR3 is made up of 15 amino acids. V was clipped by 3 bases and J by 4 bases, with 13 bases between them. CDR3 protein: CAISDRGTWGNTIYF. The CDR3 DNA is TGTGCCATCAGTGACCGCGGGACTTGGGGAAACACCATATATTTT.

The chain uses TRBV6-5 and TRBJ1-2; a possible D gene is TRBD1 (6 bases). Trimming removed 0 bases at V and 1 base at J, with 9 bases between. CDR3 length: 15 residues. Looked up from germline, CDR1 is MNHEY and CDR2 is SVGAGI. The CDR3, as DNA: TGTGCCAGCAGTTACTCGAGGGGGGGTAACTATGGCTACACCTTC. Translating it yields CASSYSRGGNYGYTF.

The chain carries TRBV19 and TRBJ1-5; D possibly corresponds to TRBD1 (5 bases). The CDR3 extends over 12 amino acids. V was pared by 6 bases and J by 4 bases, with 7 bases between. Per the germline V gene, CDR1 is LNHDA and CDR2 is SQIVND (reference sequence). The CDR3 loop is CASRGGNQPQHF. The DNA of the CDR3 is TGTGCCAGTAGGGGGGGTAATCAGCCCCAGCATTTT.